The sequence of this TCR beta chain was determined in a study of immune heterogeneity within non-small cell lung tumors. General study findings and limits: T-cell clonality in a given local region correlated moderately yet significantly with the local tumor mutational burden (R approximately 0.34).

Comments on this clonotype: Its antigen is currently unknown.

The V gene end was trimmed by 6 bases and the J gene end by 4 bases; junction bases not matched to a gene: 11. Germline V gives CDR1 MDHEN, CDR2 SYDVKM. The CDR3 is 15 residues long. Template material for each sample was 550 to 750 ng of bulk tumor genomic DNA. Several biopsies per primary tumor, spaced far apart, were taken during surgery. Patients had untreated, newly diagnosed non-small cell lung cancer and underwent curative surgery. Non-small cell lung cancer patients, newly diagnosed and having surgery with curative intent, served as donors. A first 10-cycle multiplex round used 32 V-gene and 13 J-gene primers on TCR beta CDR3. TCRdb re-called the multiplex PCR reads with MiXCR, one entry per CDR3 protein. The data show under 7,000 distinct CDR3 sequences, under 25% seen once.

The chain has TRBV28 and TRBJ2-5; 7 bases align to TRBD2. Sequencing used lung tumor tissue. The clonotype originates from a female donor with non-small cell lung cancer. This chain's CDR3 is CASRGGTTLRETQYF. DNA for the CDR3: TGTGCCAGCAGGGGGGGGACTACGCTGCGAGAGACCCAGTACTTC.